This TCR beta chain originates from a study of T-cell memory formation after mild COVID-19. V dropped 0 bases and J dropped 3 bases, with 8 bases sitting between them. CDR1 is MNHNY and CDR2 is SVGAGI in the germline V gene (reference sequence). The CDR3 runs 14 residues. MiXCR, applied by TCRdb to the 5' RACE reads, yields one record per CDR3 protein. The table lists approximately 300,000 distinct CDR3 sequences, around a sixth of them singletons. V is TRBV6-6 and J is TRBJ1-1; D remains ambiguous. Sequenced sample: PBMCs or a T cell subset sorted from them (not recorded which). The origin of this receptor is a man aged 18 to 30 who had mild COVID-19 (a few samples of this study predate the infection). Cell type and time point are not known. The CDR3 region is CASSYSIRYTEAFF. For the CDR3, the DNA is TGTGCCAGCAGTTACTCGATCCGGTACACTGAAGCTTTCTTT.